The clone carrying this TCR beta chain was recorded a few times. As yet, its antigen is unknown. The sample is drawn from a study of PD-1 blockade in classical Hodgkin lymphoma. Study findings and constraints: A reduction in baseline TCR diversity was reportedly seen in newly diagnosed patients relative to healthy donors. A significant rise in TCR diversity was seen by C4D1 for CD4+ cells but not for CD8+ cells.

Germline V gene sequence: CDR1 SGHTA, CDR2 FQGNSA. Trimming took 6 bases from V and 10 from J; bases not matched to a gene: 12. The CDR3 is 15 residues long. All patients relapsed after autologous stem cell transplantation, and brentuximab vedotin exposure varied. This table comes from immunoSEQ multiplex PCR, and its TCRdb copy is limited to in-frame clones, with some not included. This table holds approximately 18,000 clones, around 76% found once. V and J are TRBV7-2 and TRBJ1-4, with 9 positions matching TRBD1. The sequencing used peripheral blood mononuclear cells (PBMCs), collected before the second cycle of nivolumab. The receptor comes from a human donor with classical Hodgkin lymphoma. The CDR3 bases are TGTGCCAGCAGGGACCCGGGGACAGGGTTAGGAAAACTGTTTTTT. It encodes CASRDPGTGLGKLFF.